This T cell receptor beta chain derives from a study of siplizumab effects on memory and regulatory T cells (dated by TCRdb to the late 2010s). About the investigation overall: The study examined how the anti-CD2 antibody siplizumab affects alloreactive T-cell subsets in allogeneic mixed lymphocyte reactions built from human PBMCs. General conclusions and limits of the study: The cumulative frequency of alloreactive sequences that could be traced back to unstimulated CD4+ memory T cells was significantly reduced by siplizumab. Because sequences below about 10^-5 frequency were poorly captured, only a minor fraction of alloreactive clones could be mapped to unstimulated subsets. No functional confirmation was obtained for the suppressive function of proliferating Tregs from siplizumab cultures. Of the alloreactive CD4+ clones that could be mapped, the Treg-derived share averaged 68.8% with siplizumab compared with about 25% in control reactions. About 75-96% of proliferating CD4+ or CD8+ clones could not be given a naive or memory phenotype. Unstimulated naive T cells appeared to be more diverse than memory T cells, and naive cells seemed to make a substantial contribution to the alloresponse.

Library preparation employed the immunoSEQ multiplex PCR assay. Around 94,000 TCR templates per sample were assayed on the deep sequencing platform. Genomic DNA extracted from sorted T cells was the material used for TCRbeta CDR3 sequencing. On the authors' methods: The R programming language was used for clonal analysis of TCRbeta CDR3 data. Comparing unstimulated samples against CFSE-low samples taken after the reaction was how alloreactive CD4+ and CD8+ clones were defined. Regulatory or non-regulatory origin of alloreactive CD4+ clones was assigned by matching sequences to the sorted unstimulated Treg and non-Treg repertoires. The source is immuneACCESS, and TCRdb retained only in-frame sequences with V and J called. Part of the clones is not carried over; for the studies checked, unresolved V genes explain less than half of this, and the remainder is unexplained. For V, J and clone size, that table is used; D and trimming come from the DNA. Present in this sample are 65,000 to 90,000 clones, around 93% of which were seen just once. Approximately 4.5% of the sample is held by the ten biggest clonotypes.

The CDR3 contains 15 residues, cysteine and phenylalanine counted. Only the CDR3 DNA is retained, 45 bases long and in frame from the first base. For CDR1 and CDR2, the germline V gene lists MNHEY and SVGAGI. V gives up 10 bases and J gives up 9 bases, and the segment between their germline ends measures 22 bases. Concerning this clone itself: What this receptor recognizes is not known. No qualities accompany the bases; no much larger clone lies one base away.

TCRbeta CDR3 sequencing was performed on sorted unstimulated T cells and on proliferating T cells recovered from mixed lymphocyte reactions. Fresh whole blood from ten HLA-typed healthy donors was used as the source from which PBMCs were isolated. The chain was built from TRBV6-5 and TRBJ1-6, with the D gene uncertain. The receptor's source is a human donor in good health. Sequencing was performed on CD8+ T cells sorted from blood. The DNA sequence is TGTGCCACCTCAGAATCAGGCTCCCCTCGTTCACCCCTCCACTTT. It translates to CATSESGSPRSPLHF.